This T cell receptor (beta chain) stems from a study of blood T cell repertoires in COVID-19. Study-wide background: Researchers got acute and convalescent COVID-19 samples from the United States, Italy and Spain. In each case, the material was cDNA or gDNA derived from T cells, B-cell-depleted T cells, or PBMCs.

Original processing methods: The assay estimated nucleated cells by amplifying reference gene primers. Clones were sequenced by immunoSEQ multiplex PCR, and TCRdb holds only the in-frame ones, with some missing. That table gives V, J and clone size, and the DNA gave D and trimming. The repertoire has roughly 380,000 clones, approximately 90% of them found once; the top ten carry 3% to 4.5%. The trim removed 4 bases at V and 0 bases at J, leaving 0 bases unmatched. The V gene's germline CDR1 is SGDLS and CDR2 YYNGEE. The CDR3 contains 14 residues. Seattle patients were enrolled while actively infected and followed longitudinally.

The sequence was obtained from a woman aged 60 to 75 with COVID-19, enrolled during active disease. The genes are TRBV9 and TRBJ1-4, with 7 bases that match TRBD1. Sequenced sample: peripheral blood. This CDR3 is CASSQGATNEKLFF. CDR3 nucleotide sequence: TGTGCCAGCAGCCAGGGGGCAACTAATGAAAAACTGTTTTTT.